This TCR beta chain was found in a study of Ad26.COV2.S vaccination and SARS-CoV-2 variants. Indicated treatment: around 19 received Ad26.COV2.S at low or high dose, single or two shots; several received placebo; per-sample allocation not given. All samples were drawn on day 63, counting from the first vaccine or placebo injection. Comments on this clone: The antigen remains undetermined.

Regarding the study as a whole: Measurements of TCR breadth and depth may have given underestimates of the total T cell responses. Placebo recipients trailed vaccine recipients in spike-specific TCR breadth. Vaccinated and placebo-treated recipients had similar non-spike TCR breadth. After vaccination, reports described spike-specific CD8+ and CD4+ T cell responses as showing substantial breadth.

TCRdb's copy holds only in-frame clones and misses some; the assay was immunoSEQ multiplex PCR. The sample consists of about 480,000 clones, around nine tenths of them appearing once. Germline CDR1 and CDR2: SNHLY and FYNNEI. The CDR3 runs 15 residues. V was clipped by 0 bases and J by 5 bases, with 10 bases between them. Material: peripheral blood, obtained in a trial of Ad26.COV2.S vaccine versus placebo. This receptor was obtained from a person between 18 and 65 years old who received the Ad26.COV2.S COVID-19 vaccine or a placebo. The chain uses TRBV2 and TRBJ2-2; D call uncertain. CDR3 amino acids: CASSEASSGTGELFF. The CDR3 region has the DNA TGTGCCAGCAGTGAAGCGTCTAGTGGTACCGGGGAGCTGTTTTTT.